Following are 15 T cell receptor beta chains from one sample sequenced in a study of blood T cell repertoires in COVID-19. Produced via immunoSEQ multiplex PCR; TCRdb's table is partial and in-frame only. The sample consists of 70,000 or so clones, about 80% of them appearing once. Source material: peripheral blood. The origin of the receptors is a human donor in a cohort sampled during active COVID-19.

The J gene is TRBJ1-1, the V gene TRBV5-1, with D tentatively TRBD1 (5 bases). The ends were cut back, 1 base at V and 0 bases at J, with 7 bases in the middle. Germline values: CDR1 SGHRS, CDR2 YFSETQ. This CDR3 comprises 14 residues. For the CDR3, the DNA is TGCGCCAGCAGCTTGTCACAGGTGAACACTGAAGCTTTCTTT. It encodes CASSLSQVNTEAFF.

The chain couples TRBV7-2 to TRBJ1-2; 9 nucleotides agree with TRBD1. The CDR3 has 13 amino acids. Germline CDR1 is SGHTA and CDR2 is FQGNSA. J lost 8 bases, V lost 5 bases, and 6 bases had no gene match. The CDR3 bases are TGTGCCAGCAGCCTGGGACAGGGAGCAGGCTACACCTTC. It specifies CASSLGQGAGYTF. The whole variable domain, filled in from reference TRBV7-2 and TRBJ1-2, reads GAGVSQSPSNKVTEKGKDVELRCDPISGHTALYWYRQSLGQGLEFLIYFQGNSAPDKSGLPSDRFSAERTGGSVSTLTIQRTQQEDSAVYLCASSLGQGAGYTFGSGTRLTVV.

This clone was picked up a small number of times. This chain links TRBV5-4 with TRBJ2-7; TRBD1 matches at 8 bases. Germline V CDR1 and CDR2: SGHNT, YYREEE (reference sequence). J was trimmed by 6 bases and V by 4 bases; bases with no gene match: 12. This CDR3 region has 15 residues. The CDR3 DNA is TGTGCCAGCAGCCCAAGGACAGGGATGTTGGGCGAGCAGTACTTC. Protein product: CASSPRTGMLGEQYF.

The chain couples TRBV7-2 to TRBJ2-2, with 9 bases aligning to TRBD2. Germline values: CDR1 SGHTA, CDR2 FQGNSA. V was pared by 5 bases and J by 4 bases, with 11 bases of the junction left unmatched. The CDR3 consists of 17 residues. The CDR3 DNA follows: TGTGCCAGCAGCCTTCTACCTAGCGGGGTAATCACCGGGGAGCTGTTTTTT. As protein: CASSLLPSGVITGELFF.

The CDR3 loop is CASSATRGTEAFF. The DNA for the CDR3 is TGTGCCAGCAGTGCCACCCGAGGGACTGAAGCTTTCTTT. V usage is TRBV2 and J usage is TRBJ1-1, with D uncertain. Trimming removed 4 bases from V and 5 bases from J, with 11 bases in between. CDR3 length: 13 amino acids. The germline CDR1 and CDR2 sequences are SNHLY and FYNNEI.

The CDR3, as DNA: TGTGCCAGTAGTATATCCGGGATCGCCCACGAGCAGTACTTC. Protein product: CASSISGIAHEQYF. V gene TRBV19 combines with J gene TRBJ2-7, with D tentatively TRBD2 (5 bases). Trimming took 2 bases from V and 5 from J, leaving 13 bases between them. CDR1 is LNHDA, CDR2 SQIVND, per germline (reference sequence). This CDR3 has 14 amino acids. Variable domain in full (rest from reference TRBV19 and TRBJ2-7): DGGITQSPKYLFRKEGQNVTLSCEQNLNHDAMYWYRQDPGQGLRLIYYSQIVNDFQKGDIAEGYSVSREKKESFPLTVTSAQKNPTAFYLCASSISGIAHEQYFGPGTRLTVT.

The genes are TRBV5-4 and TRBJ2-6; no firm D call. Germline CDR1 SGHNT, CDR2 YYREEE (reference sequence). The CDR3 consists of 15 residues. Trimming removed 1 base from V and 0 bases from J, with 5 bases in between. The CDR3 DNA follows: TGTGCCAGCAGCTTGCAACACTCTGGGGCCAACGTCCTGACTTTC. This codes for CASSLQHSGANVLTF.

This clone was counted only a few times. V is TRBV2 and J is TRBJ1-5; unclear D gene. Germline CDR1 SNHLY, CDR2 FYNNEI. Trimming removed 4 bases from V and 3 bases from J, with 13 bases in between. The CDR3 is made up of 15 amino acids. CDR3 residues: CASSVRVRANQPQHF. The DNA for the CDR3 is TGTGCCAGCAGTGTGAGGGTCCGGGCCAATCAGCCCCAGCATTTT.

CDR3 nucleotide sequence: TGTGCCAGCAGACCACAACCATATAATTCACCCCTCCACTTT. Encoded protein: CASRPQPYNSPLHF. J is TRBJ1-6 and V is TRBV27, with no clear D. This CDR3 region has 14 residues. Per the germline V gene, CDR1 is MNHEY and CDR2 is SMNVEV (reference sequence). Trimming took 6 bases from V and 4 from J, leaving 10 bases between them.

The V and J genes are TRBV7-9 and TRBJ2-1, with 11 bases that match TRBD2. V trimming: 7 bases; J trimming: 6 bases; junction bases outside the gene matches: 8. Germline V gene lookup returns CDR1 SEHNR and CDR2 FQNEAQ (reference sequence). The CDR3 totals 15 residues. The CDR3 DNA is TGTGCCAGCACCCGGGGACTAGCGGCCCTCAATGAGCAGTTCTTC. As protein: CASTRGLAALNEQFF. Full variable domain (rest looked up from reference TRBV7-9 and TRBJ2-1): DTGVSQNPRHKITKRGQNVTFRCDPISEHNRLYWYRQTLGQGPEFLTYFQNEAQLEKSRLLSDRFSAERPKGSFSTLEIQRTEQGDSAMYLCASTRGLAALNEQFFGPGTRLTVL.

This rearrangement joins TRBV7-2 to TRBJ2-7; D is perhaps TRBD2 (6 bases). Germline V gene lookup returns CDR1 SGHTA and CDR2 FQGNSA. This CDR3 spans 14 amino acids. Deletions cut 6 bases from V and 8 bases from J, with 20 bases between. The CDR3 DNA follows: TGTGCCAGCAGTCCTACCGGGACTGCCTTGAAGCAGTACTTC. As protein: CASSPTGTALKQYF.

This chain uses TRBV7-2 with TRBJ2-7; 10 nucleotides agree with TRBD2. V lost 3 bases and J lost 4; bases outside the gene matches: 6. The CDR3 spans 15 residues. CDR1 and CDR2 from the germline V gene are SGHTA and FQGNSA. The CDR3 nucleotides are TGTGCCAGCAGCTTGGGCATAGCGGGGGGTTACGAGCAGTACTTC. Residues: CASSLGIAGGYEQYF.

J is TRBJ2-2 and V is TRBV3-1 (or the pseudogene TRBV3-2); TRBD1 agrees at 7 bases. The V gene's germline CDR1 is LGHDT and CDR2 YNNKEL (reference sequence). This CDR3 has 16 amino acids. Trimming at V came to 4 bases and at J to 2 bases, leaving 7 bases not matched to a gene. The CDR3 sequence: CASSRQQGRNTGELFF. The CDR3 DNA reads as TGTGCCAGCAGCCGCCAACAGGGGCGAAACACCGGGGAGCTGTTTTTT.

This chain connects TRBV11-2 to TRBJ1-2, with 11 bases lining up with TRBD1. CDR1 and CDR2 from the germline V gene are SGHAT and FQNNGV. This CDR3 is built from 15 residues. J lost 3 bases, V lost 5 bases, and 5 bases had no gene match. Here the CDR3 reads CASSPGTGGHYGYTF. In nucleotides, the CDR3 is TGTGCCAGCAGCCCTGGGACAGGGGGGCACTATGGCTACACCTTC.

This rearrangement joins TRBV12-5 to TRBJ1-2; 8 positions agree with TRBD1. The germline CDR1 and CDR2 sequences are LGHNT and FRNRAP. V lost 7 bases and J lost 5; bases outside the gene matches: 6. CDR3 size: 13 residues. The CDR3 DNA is TGTGCTAGTGAGGCAGGGGGCATTTATGGCTACACCTTC. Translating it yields CASEAGGIYGYTF.